Presented here are 27 T cell receptor beta chains from one specimen sequenced in a study of T-cell reconstitution after alpha-beta-depleted transplantation in children. Unique molecular identifiers featured in how the TCRbeta library was prepared. TCRdb used MiXCR to reprocess the PCR reads, holding one entry per CDR3 protein. The profile covers 90,000 to 100,000 distinct CDR3 sequences, with more than 20% appearing a single time and about 21% taken by the ten largest. Sequences were derived from PBMCs, sampled before TCRalphabeta/CD19-depleted stem cell transplant. These TCRs come from a boy between 2 and 15 years old with acute lymphoblastic leukemia, due to receive a stem cell transplant.

The chain has TRBV5-6 and TRBJ1-5; D remains ambiguous. The CDR3 loop spans 16 amino acids. Germline CDR1 SGHDT, CDR2 YYEEEE. The V gene lost 4 bases and the J gene lost 3 bases, with 17 bases spanning the gap. The CDR3 nucleotides read TGTGCCAGCAGCCCGGGAGGTAGCGGACCCAATCAGCCCCAGCATTTT. It encodes CASSPGGSGPNQPQHF.

This clonotype has only a few counts. V gene TRBV28 combines with J gene TRBJ1-1; unclear D gene. The CDR3 extends over 14 amino acids. Trimming took off 6 bases at V and 4 bases at J, with 15 bases between the two ends. Germline V gene sequence: CDR1 MDHEN, CDR2 SYDVKM. The CDR3 loop is CASRVGGLGTEAFF. CDR3 sequence (DNA): TGTGCCAGCAGAGTTGGAGGACTGGGCACTGAAGCTTTCTTT.

The chain uses TRBV20-1 and TRBJ2-6, with 7 bases matching TRBD2. Trimming cost V 0 bases and J 4 bases; bases outside gene matches: 12. The CDR3 length is 18 residues. Germline V gene data show CDR1 as DFQATT and CDR2 as SNEGSKA (reference sequence). CDR3 region: CSARDLAEGLGGANVLTF. The CDR3 region has the DNA TGCAGTGCTAGAGACCTAGCGGAGGGGCTGGGGGGGGCCAACGTCCTGACTTTC.

CDR3 amino acids: CASSYQGRYSSTDTQYF. DNA for the CDR3: TGTGCCAGCAGTTACCAGGGCAGATATTCCAGCACAGATACGCAGTATTTT. J is TRBJ2-3 and V is TRBV6-5, with D maybe TRBD1 (5 bases). V lost 2 bases and J lost 0, with 15 bases in between. Germline V gene lookup returns CDR1 MNHEY and CDR2 SVGAGI. This CDR3 is 17 amino acids long.

The chain links TRBV2 to TRBJ2-5, with 13 bases identical to TRBD2. The CDR3 is 16 amino acids. Germline V gene sequence: CDR1 SNHLY, CDR2 FYNNEI. The V and J ends lost 3 bases and 5 bases, in that order; junction bases with no gene match: 6. The DNA for the CDR3 is TGTGCCAGCAGTGACTGGGGACTAGCGGGGAGGGAGACCCAGTACTTC. Its translation: CASSDWGLAGRETQYF.

As concerns this clonotype: A much larger clone sits a single nucleotide away, making a read error possible. V usage is TRBV7-9 and J usage is TRBJ1-3, with D hard to call. CDR3 length: 14 amino acids. Germline V gene sequence: CDR1 SEHNR, CDR2 FQNEAQ (reference sequence). The CDR3 nucleotides are TGTGCCAGCAGCAGCGGCACAGTAGGAAACACCACATATTTT. As protein: CASSSGTVGNTTYF. Full variable domain (remainder filled in from reference TRBV7-9 and TRBJ1-3): DTGVSQNPRHKITKRGQNVTFRCDPISEHNRLYWYRQTLGQGPEFLTYFQNEAQLEKSRLLSDRFSAERPKGSFSTLEIQRTEQGDSAMYLCASSSGTVGNTTYFGEGSWLTVV.

The chain combines TRBV30 with TRBJ2-3; a possible D gene is TRBD2 (6 bases). V was shortened by 4 bases and J by 9 bases, with 20 bases between the two germline ends. This CDR3 region has 14 residues. Germline loops: CDR1 GTSNPN, CDR2 SVGIG (reference sequence). The CDR3 sequence: CAWIKNLRGDTQYF. CDR3 in DNA: TGTGCCTGGATAAAAAATCTCCGCGGGGACACGCAGTATTTT.

The chain joins TRBV20-1 to TRBJ2-6; D is possibly TRBD2 (5 bases). The V and J ends lost 4 bases and 0 bases respectively, with 10 bases between them. This CDR3 region has 15 residues. CDR1 and CDR2 (germline): DFQATT, SNEGSKA (reference sequence). The CDR3 reads CSAKEVNSGANVLTF. DNA of the CDR3: TGCAGTGCTAAGGAGGTGAACTCTGGGGCCAACGTCCTGACTTTC.

This clonotype has more than one count but fewer than ten. The chain combines TRBV25-1 with TRBJ1-6; D gene ambiguous. Trimming left V 5 bases short and J 12 bases short, with 17 bases between. The CDR3 has 14 residues. CDR1 and CDR2 from the germline V gene are MGHDK and SYGVNS. The CDR3 reads CASSPSQSREPLHF. The CDR3 nucleotides are TGTGCCAGCAGTCCCAGCCAAAGTCGCGAACCCCTCCACTTT.

This clonotype was seen at least ten times. V and J are TRBV12-3 or TRBV12-4 and TRBJ1-3; D call uncertain. V lost 6 bases and J lost 4, with 13 bases in between. The CDR3 runs to 14 residues. CDR3 region: CASRKPGAGNTIYF. CDR3 nucleotides: TGTGCCAGCAGGAAGCCGGGAGCCGGAAACACCATATATTTT.

This clonotype was seen repeatedly, ten times or more. V usage is TRBV7-7 and J usage is TRBJ2-5; D is possibly TRBD1 (6 bases). This CDR3 comprises 16 residues. V lost 6 bases to trimming and J lost 4 bases, with 21 bases between them. The germline gives CDR1 SSHAT, CDR2 FNYEAQ (reference sequence). Here the CDR3 DNA reads TGTGCCAGCAGTCCCGGGGCGGCAGGGGCAGGAGAGACCCAGTACTTC. Protein product: CASSPGAAGAGETQYF.

This clonotype was seen a few times. The V and J genes are TRBV30 and TRBJ1-2; a weak D match, TRBD1 (5 bases). CDR3 length: 12 residues. V was cut by 5 bases and J by 4 bases, with 11 bases left in between. CDR1 and CDR2 (germline): GTSNPN, SVGIG (reference sequence). This CDR3 reads CAWATAFYGYTF. In nucleotides, the CDR3 is TGTGCCTGGGCGACAGCCTTCTATGGCTACACCTTC.

V gene TRBV7-2 combines with J gene TRBJ2-3; D is tentatively TRBD1 or TRBD2 (5 bases each). CDR3 length equals 15 residues. Germline lookup yields CDR1 SGHTA and CDR2 FQGNSA. V was shortened by 5 bases and J by 2 bases, with 14 bases between the two germline ends. Here the CDR3 DNA reads TGTGCCAGCAGCCGAACAGGACTCAACACAGATACGCAGTATTTT. Translation gives CASSRTGLNTDTQYF.

This rearrangement joins TRBV5-5 to TRBJ1-2; D is undetermined. The CDR3 contains 12 residues. With 3 bases removed from V and 4 bases from J, the gap between germline ends came to 7 bases. Germline V gene data show CDR1 as SGHKS and CDR2 as YYEKEE (reference sequence). The CDR3 sequence is CASSSRFYGYTF. The CDR3 DNA reads TGTGCCAGCAGCTCAAGGTTCTATGGCTACACCTTC.

The chain links TRBV20-1 to TRBJ2-1; 11 bases agree with TRBD2. CDR3 size: 16 residues. Trimming took 0 bases from V and 3 from J; bases not matched to a gene: 4. The germline CDR1 and CDR2 sequences are DFQATT and SNEGSKA (reference sequence). The DNA of the CDR3 is TGCAGTGCTAGAGATCGGCTAGCGGGAGGCTACAATGAGCAGTTCTTC. Residues: CSARDRLAGGYNEQFF.

The rearrangement links TRBV5-1 to TRBJ2-7, with D tentatively TRBD2 (6 bases). From germline, CDR1 is SGHRS and CDR2 YFSETQ. V dropped 3 bases and J dropped 4 bases, with 20 bases sitting between them. The CDR3 extends over 16 amino acids. The CDR3 spells CASSSDQGLFRYEQYF. As DNA, the CDR3 is TGCGCCAGCAGCTCGGACCAGGGACTCTTTCGTTACGAGCAGTACTTC. Full variable domain (remainder filled in from reference TRBV5-1 and TRBJ2-7): KAGVTQTPRYLIKTRGQQVTLSCSPISGHRSVSWYQQTPGQGLQFLFEYFSETQRNKGNFPGRFSGRQFSNSRSEMNVSTLELGDSALYLCASSSDQGLFRYEQYFGPGTRLTVT.

The V gene is TRBV28, the J gene TRBJ2-1; D is possibly TRBD2 (6 bases). The CDR3 has 15 residues. V shed 6 bases and J shed 0 bases, with 12 bases lying between them. Per the germline V gene, CDR1 is MDHEN and CDR2 is SYDVKM. This chain's CDR3 is CASSHSGPSYNEQFF. The CDR3 DNA sequence: TGTGCCAGCAGCCATAGCGGACCCTCCTACAATGAGCAGTTCTTC.

The chain couples TRBV7-8 to TRBJ2-5; tentative D call: TRBD1 (6 bases). The length of the CDR3 is 15 residues. Germline V gene data show CDR1 as SGHVS and CDR2 as FQNEAQ. V lost 2 bases to trimming and J lost 1 base, with 11 bases between them. CDR3 sequence reads: CASSLLAGAQETQYF. In DNA form, the CDR3 reads TGTGCCAGCAGCTTACTCGCAGGGGCCCAAGAGACCCAGTACTTC.

The chain employs TRBV12-3 or TRBV12-4 and TRBJ1-2; D is perhaps TRBD1 (6 bases). The V and J ends lost 3 bases and 7 bases respectively, with 12 bases between them. The CDR3 length is 13 residues. This chain's CDR3 is CASSFDRNAGYTF. CDR3 in DNA: TGTGCCAGCAGTTTCGACAGGAATGCTGGCTACACCTTC.

This clonotype has just a few counts. The gene calls are TRBV11-2 and TRBJ2-1; D unclear. The CDR3 extends over 12 amino acids. Trimming removed 5 bases at V and 10 bases at J, with 12 bases between. Germline V lookup: CDR1 SGHAT, CDR2 FQNNGV. The CDR3 DNA reads as TGTGCCAGCAGCCCCTCGACAAAAGAGCAGTTCTTC. Amino acid sequence: CASSPSTKEQFF.

V usage is TRBV6-2 or TRBV6-3 and J usage is TRBJ2-7; D possibly corresponds to TRBD2 (5 bases). This CDR3 comprises 19 residues. Germline CDR1 and CDR2: MNHEY and SVGEGT. Trimming cost V 0 bases and J 6 bases, with 27 bases left between them. CDR3 region: CASSYSAFSTRLVRGEQYF. CDR3 bases: TGTGCCAGCAGTTACTCCGCCTTCAGTACTCGACTGGTCCGGGGCGAGCAGTACTTC.

V and J are TRBV6-1 and TRBJ2-1; TRBD1 might be the D (5 bases). The CDR3 covers 14 residues. Germline CDR1 reads MNHNS; CDR2 reads SASEGT. The germline V and J ends were trimmed by 0 bases and 8 bases, with 11 bases remaining between them. The CDR3 coding sequence is TGTGCCAGCAGTGAAGCTCAGGGTTTCTATGAGCAGTTCTTC. Translated, it gives CASSEAQGFYEQFF.

Only a few counts were recorded for this clonotype. The chain employs TRBV20-1 and TRBJ1-1; D ambiguous. The CDR3 has 10 amino acids. Germline V gene data show CDR1 as DFQATT and CDR2 as SNEGSKA (reference sequence). V lost 5 bases and J 7 bases, leaving 8 bases between the germline ends. This CDR3 is CSAAANEAFF. CDR3 coding DNA: TGCAGTGCTGCGGCGAATGAAGCTTTCTTT.

The genes are TRBV24-1 and TRBJ2-3; D may be TRBD1 or TRBD2 (5 bases each). This CDR3 spans 16 amino acids. Germline CDR1 is KGHDR and CDR2 is SFDVKD. V was pared by 3 bases and J by 2 bases, with 14 bases between. The DNA for the CDR3 is TGTGCCACCAGTGATGTCCTCGGGGCGACCACAGATACGCAGTATTTT. Residues: CATSDVLGATTDTQYF.

The chain couples TRBV7-2 to TRBJ2-7; TRBD2 might be the D (6 bases). V was pared by 3 bases and J by 6 bases, with 18 bases between. From germline, CDR1 is SGHTA and CDR2 FQGNSA. The CDR3 loop spans 15 amino acids. The CDR3 sequence: CASSFGAALGGEQYF. The CDR3 DNA follows: TGTGCCAGCAGCTTCGGTGCAGCCTTGGGAGGCGAGCAGTACTTC.

This clonotype was seen a few times. The chain employs TRBV11-2 and TRBJ2-7; D ambiguous. This CDR3 comprises 14 residues. The germline V gene has CDR1 SGHAT and CDR2 FQNNGV. V dropped 1 base and J dropped 2 bases, with 9 bases sitting between them. CDR3 DNA sequence: TGTGCCAGCAGCTTAGGATTCACGACCTACGAGCAGTACTTC. Amino acid sequence: CASSLGFTTYEQYF.

This clonotype has more than one count but fewer than ten. This chain connects TRBV12-3 or TRBV12-4 to TRBJ2-7, with TRBD2 matching over 8 bases. The CDR3 runs 15 residues. The V segment lost 3 bases and the J segment 2 bases; nucleotides outside the gene matches: 6. DNA of the CDR3: TGTGCCAGCAGTTTTAGGACTAGCAGGGCCTACGAGCAGTACTTC. Residues: CASSFRTSRAYEQYF.